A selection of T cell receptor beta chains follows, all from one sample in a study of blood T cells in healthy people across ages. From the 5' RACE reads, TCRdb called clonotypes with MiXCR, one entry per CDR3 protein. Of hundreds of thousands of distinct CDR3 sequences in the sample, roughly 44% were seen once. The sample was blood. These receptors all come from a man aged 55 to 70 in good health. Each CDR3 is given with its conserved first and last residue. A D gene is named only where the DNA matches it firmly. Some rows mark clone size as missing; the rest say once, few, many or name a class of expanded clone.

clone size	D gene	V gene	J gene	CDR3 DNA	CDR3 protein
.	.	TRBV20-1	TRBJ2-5	TGCAGTGCAAACTTACTAGTGGGAGGAGAGACCCAGTACTTC	CSANLLVGGETQYF
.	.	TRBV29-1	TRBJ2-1	TGCAGCGTTTTCCGGACCGTGTTGTACAATGAGCAGTTCTTC	CSVFRTVLYNEQFF
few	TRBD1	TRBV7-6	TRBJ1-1	TGTGCCAGCAGCTTAGTAGAGTATCAGGACAGGGGGAGGAACACTGAAGCTTTCTTT	CASSLVEYQDRGRNTEAFF
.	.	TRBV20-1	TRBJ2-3	TGCAGTGGTGCTCCTAGAGCAGATACGCAGTATTTT	CSGAPRADTQYF
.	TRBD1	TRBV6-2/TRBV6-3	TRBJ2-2	TGTGCCAGCAGGGATGGGACAGGGGCCCCCACCGGGGAGCTGTTTTTT	CASRDGTGAPTGELFF
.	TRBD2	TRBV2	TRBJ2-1	TGTGCCAGCAGCACTAGCGGGGGGCGCGGTGAGCAGTTCTTC	CASSTSGGRGEQFF
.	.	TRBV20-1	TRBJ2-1	TGCAGTGCTGTTGGGGGGAACAATGAGCAGTTCTTC	CSAVGGNNEQFF
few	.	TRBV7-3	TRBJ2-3	TGTGCCAGCAGCTTAACCGGCAGCTACACAGATACGCAGTATTTT	CASSLTGSYTDTQYF
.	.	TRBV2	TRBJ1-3	TGTGCCAGCAGTCCCAGCCTCACTGGAAACACCATATATTTT	CASSPSLTGNTIYF
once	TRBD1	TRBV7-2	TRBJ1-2	TGTGCCAGCAGGGAAACAGGGGGAGCTGGCTACACCTTC	CASRETGGAGYTF
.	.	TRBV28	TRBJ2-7	TGTGCCAGCAGGCCGGGGCAGAGGAGCTCCTACGAGCAGTACTTC	CASRPGQRSSYEQYF
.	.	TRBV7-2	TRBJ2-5	TGTGCCAGCAGCGTAGCCAATGTGGAGACCCAGTACTTC	CASSVANVETQYF
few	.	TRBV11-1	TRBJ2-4	TGTGCCAGCAGCTTAGACGCTAGCTCCGCCGGGGAGCAGTACTTC	CASSLDASSAGEQYF
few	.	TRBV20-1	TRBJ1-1	TGCAGTGCGATACCAGGGACACTTGCTTTCTTT	CSAIPGTLAFF
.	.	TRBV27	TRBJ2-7	TGTGCCAGCAGTTTAGCTCGACAGGCTTCACGCGAGCAGTACTTC	CASSLARQASREQYF
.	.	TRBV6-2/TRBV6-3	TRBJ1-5	TGTGCCAGCAGTTACACCGCCGGGCTCGGGTATCAGCCCCAGCATTTT	CASSYTAGLGYQPQHF
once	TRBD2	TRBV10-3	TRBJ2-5	TGTGCCATCAGTCCCGGGACTAGCGGCTCCGAGCTGTACTTC	CAISPGTSGSELYF
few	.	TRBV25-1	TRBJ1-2	TGTGCCAGCAGTGAATCCGGGGGCTACACCTTC	CASSESGGYTF
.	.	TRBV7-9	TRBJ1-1	TGTGCCAGCAGCGACAGAGGCGGTGAAGCTTTCTTT	CASSDRGGEAFF
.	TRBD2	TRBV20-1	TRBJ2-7	TGCAGTGCTAGAGTTCTAGCGGGGGCCCGGGTCGACGAGCAGTACTTC	CSARVLAGARVDEQYF
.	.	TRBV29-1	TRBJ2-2	TGCAGCGTTGAAGTGGCCAGCCGGCCCGGGGAGCTGTTTTTT	CSVEVASRPGELFF
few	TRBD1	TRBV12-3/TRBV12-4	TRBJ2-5	TGTGCCAGCAGCCGGGGACAGCGAAGTTACAATGAGCAGTACTTC	CASSRGQRSYNEQYF
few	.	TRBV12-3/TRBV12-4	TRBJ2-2	TGTGCCAGCAGCTCTCAGAACACCGGGGAGCTGTTTTTT	CASSSQNTGELFF
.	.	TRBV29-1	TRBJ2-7	TGCAGCGTCGTGGCCACCGGTGGGACCCTCAATGAGCAGTACTTC	CSVVATGGTLNEQYF
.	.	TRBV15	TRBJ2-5	TGTGCCACCAGCAGAGATATTGCAGGGACGGAGACCCAGTACTTC	CATSRDIAGTETQYF
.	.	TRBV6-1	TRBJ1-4	TGTGCCAGCAGTCGAACCCGAAATGAAAAACTGTTTTTT	CASSRTRNEKLFF
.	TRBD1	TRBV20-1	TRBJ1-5	TGCAGTGCTAGCCGTCCGGGACAGTCTGATCAGCCCCAGCATTTT	CSASRPGQSDQPQHF
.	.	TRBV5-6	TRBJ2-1	TGTGCCAGCAGCCCCGCGGGCTGGACCAATGAGCAGTTCTTC	CASSPAGWTNEQFF
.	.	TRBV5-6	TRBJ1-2	TGTGCCAGCAGCTTGGAACAGGGTTACAGCTATGGCTACACCTTC	CASSLEQGYSYGYTF
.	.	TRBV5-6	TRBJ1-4	TGTGCCAGCAGCGCTGGACTGAGGGAAAAACTGTTTTTT	CASSAGLREKLFF
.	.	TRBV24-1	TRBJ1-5	TGTGCCACCAGTGAAGGTTCACATCAGCCCCAGCATTTT	CATSEGSHQPQHF